One sample yielded the 20 T cell receptor beta chains listed below, sequenced in a study of blood T cell repertoires in COVID-19 (TCRdb year 2020). Library generation was performed with the immunoSEQ multiplex PCR assay. This is the immuneACCESS table as TCRdb keeps it, with only in-frame sequences that have V and J called. A part of the clones is gone; compared with another copy, unresolved V genes explain less than half, and the rest is unexplained. A total of over 80,000 clones appear in this sample, 74% of them only once. The ten largest clonotypes hold about 3.9% of the sample. The sequenced sample was peripheral blood. Source of these receptors: a man between 65 and 85 years old with COVID-19, enrolled during active disease.

This sequence joins TRBV7-3 and TRBJ2-5; 12 nucleotides align to TRBD2. There are 17 residues in the CDR3. V shed 5 bases and J 3 bases; nucleotides not matched to a gene: 10. Germline values: CDR1 SGHTA, CDR2 FQGTGA. In DNA form, the CDR3 reads TGTGCCAGCAGCCGTCACGCTAGCGGGAGGGCCGAAGAGACCCAGTACTTC. Its translation is CASSRHASGRAEETQYF. Looking up the rest from reference TRBV7-3 and TRBJ2-5 gives the full variable domain: GAGVSQTPSNKVTEKGKYVELRCDPISGHTALYWYRQSLGQGPEFLIYFQGTGAADDSGLPNDRFFAVRPEGSVSTLKIQRTERGDSAVYLCASSRHASGRAEETQYFGPGTRLLVL.

This clone was seen a handful of times. V is TRBV10-1 and J is TRBJ2-7; 9 nucleotides match TRBD1. The length of the CDR3 is 15 residues. CDR1 and CDR2 (germline): WNHNN, SYGVQD (reference sequence). Trimming removed 5 bases from V and 0 bases from J; junction bases left unmatched: 5. The CDR3 nucleotides are TGCGCCAGCAGTCTTTGGGACAGGGCCTCCTACGAGCAGTACTTC. Translating it yields CASSLWDRASYEQYF.

J is TRBJ1-2 and V is TRBV4-3; 10 nucleotides agree with TRBD1. The CDR3 covers 16 residues. V was clipped by 1 base and J by 5 bases; unmatched bases: 7. Germline-derived CDR1 and CDR2 are LGHNA and YSLEER. CDR3 in DNA: TGCGCCAGCAGCCAAGCCCGGGACAGGGGACGGTATGGCTACACCTTC. This translates into CASSQARDRGRYGYTF.

This chain joins TRBV9 and TRBJ1-6; D possibly corresponds to TRBD1 (5 bases). V was trimmed by 0 bases and J by 15 bases, leaving 19 bases between them. The germline V gene has CDR1 SGDLS and CDR2 YYNGEE. This CDR3 contains 15 residues. The CDR3 DNA reads as TGTGCCAGCAGCGTAGTGGGTGGGACTACCGGCCGCCTCCACTTT. As protein: CASSVVGGTTGRLHF.

The chain joins TRBV27 to TRBJ2-1, with D possibly being TRBD2 (6 bases). The CDR3 spans 15 residues. Germline V CDR1 and CDR2: MNHEY, SMNVEV (reference sequence). V was trimmed by 5 bases and J by 7 bases, leaving 18 bases between them. CDR3 nucleotide sequence: TGTGCCAGCAGTACTATCGGGAGACACGGGAATGAGCAGTTCTTC. As protein: CASSTIGRHGNEQFF.

V usage is TRBV7-2 and J usage is TRBJ2-7; tentative D call: TRBD2 (6 bases). This CDR3 has 15 residues. Germline V gene sequence: CDR1 SGHTA, CDR2 FQGNSA. V was cut by 3 bases and J by 4 bases, with 16 bases left in between. This chain's CDR3 is CASSFLEGIGYEQYF. In DNA form, the CDR3 reads TGTGCCAGCAGCTTTTTGGAGGGGATAGGGTACGAGCAGTACTTC.

The genes are TRBV19 and TRBJ2-1; 7 nucleotides match TRBD1. Germline V gene sequence: CDR1 LNHDA, CDR2 SQIVND (reference sequence). After removal of 3 bases from V and 16 bases from J, the junction contained 12 bases not matched to a gene. CDR3 length equals 13 residues. The CDR3 sequence: CASSMSLGTATFF. The CDR3 DNA sequence: TGTGCCAGTAGTATGTCTTTGGGGACAGCCACTTTCTTC.

This clone was counted between two and nine times. At one boundary the junction diverges from the germline segment, which might be a read error. V gene TRBV28 combines with J gene TRBJ2-2; tentatively, D is TRBD2 (5 bases). Germline assignment: CDR1 MDHEN and CDR2 SYDVKM. The CDR3 runs to 11 residues. Here the CDR3 reads CASSLAGKLFF. In DNA, the CDR3 is TGTGCCAGCAGTTTAGCCGGGAAGCTGTTTTTT.

The chain employs TRBV7-9 and TRBJ1-6; 7 bases agree with TRBD1. CDR3 length equals 14 residues. Germline loops: CDR1 SEHNR, CDR2 FQNEAQ (reference sequence). J lost 7 bases, V lost 6 bases, and 6 bases had no gene match. CDR3: CASSGGQINSPLHF. The CDR3, as DNA: TGTGCCAGCAGTGGGGGACAGATAAATTCACCCCTCCACTTT.

This sequence joins TRBV5-4 and TRBJ2-5; 8 nucleotides match TRBD1. CDR3 length: 14 residues. Germline trimming cut 4 bases from V and 3 bases from J; bases unmatched to any gene: 5. Per germline, CDR1 SGHNT and CDR2 YYREEE (reference sequence). CDR3: CASSVGQVEETQYF. CDR3 DNA sequence: TGTGCCAGCAGCGTGGGACAGGTAGAAGAGACCCAGTACTTC. The variable domain in full, with the rest retrieved from reference TRBV5-4 and TRBJ2-5, is ETGVTQSPTHLIKTRGQQVTLRCSSQSGHNTVSWYQQALGQGPQFIFQYYREEENGRGNFPPRFSGLQFPNYSSELNVNALELDDSALYLCASSVGQVEETQYFGPGTRLLVL.

This clone was seen only a few times. This sequence joins TRBV10-3 and TRBJ2-2, with D unclear. V lost 6 bases and J lost 5, with 10 bases in between. Per the germline V gene, CDR1 is ENHRY and CDR2 is SYGVKD. There are 13 residues in the CDR3. DNA for the CDR3: TGTGCCATCAGCAAGCAGGCAACCGGGGAGCTGTTTTTT. Translating it yields CAISKQATGELFF.

The gene calls are TRBV6-1 and TRBJ2-7, with D maybe TRBD2 (5 bases). The CDR3 sequence is 16 residues long. V shed 1 base and J shed 2 bases, with 15 bases lying between them. Per germline, CDR1 MNHNS and CDR2 SASEGT. The CDR3 is CASSEGVVRAAYEQYF. DNA for the CDR3: TGTGCCAGCAGTGAAGGGGTAGTACGAGCGGCCTACGAGCAGTACTTC.

The sample holds a few counts of this clone. This chain joins TRBV27 and TRBJ1-5, with 7 bases that match TRBD1. Trimming removed 4 bases from V and 8 bases from J; junction bases left unmatched: 14. The CDR3 runs to 16 residues. Per germline, CDR1 MNHEY and CDR2 SMNVEV (reference sequence). The chain's CDR3 is CASSSRQGPMLKPQHF. The CDR3 DNA is TGTGCCAGCAGTTCCCGACAGGGCCCGATGTTAAAGCCCCAGCATTTT.

The table lists this clone with a few counts. The chain is built from TRBV5-1 and TRBJ1-1; the match to TRBD1 covers 7 bases. This CDR3 is 15 amino acids long. Trimming removed 1 base from V and 0 bases from J; junction bases left unmatched: 3. Germline loops: CDR1 SGHRS, CDR2 YFSETQ. This chain's CDR3 is CASSLMGQMNTEAFF. CDR3 nucleotide sequence: TGCGCCAGCAGCTTGATGGGACAGATGAACACTGAAGCTTTCTTT.

The count of this clone is one. The chain joins TRBV9 to TRBJ2-2, with 7 bases that match TRBD1. The germline gives CDR1 SGDLS, CDR2 YYNGEE. The CDR3 sequence is 13 residues long. With 3 bases clipped from V and 7 bases from J, the junction kept 3 bases outside the gene matches. CDR3 nucleotide sequence: TGTGCCAGCAGCGCGACAGGGATCGGGGAGCTGTTTTTT. Its protein is CASSATGIGELFF. Full variable domain (remainder filled in from reference TRBV9 and TRBJ2-2): DSGVTQTPKHLITATGQRVTLRCSPRSGDLSVYWYQQSLDQGLQFLIQYYNGEERAKGNILERFSAQQFPDLHSELNLSSLELGDSALYFCASSATGIGELFFGEGSRLTVL.

The chain combines TRBV5-1 with TRBJ2-1; the D gene is possibly TRBD2 (5 bases). Germline V lookup: CDR1 SGHRS, CDR2 YFSETQ. The CDR3 length is 11 residues. Deletions cut 4 bases from V and 9 bases from J, with 8 bases between. Here the CDR3 reads CASSDRGEQFF. CDR3 in DNA: TGCGCCAGCAGCGACCGGGGTGAGCAGTTCTTC.

This rearrangement joins TRBV6-2 or TRBV6-3 to TRBJ2-1; D is undetermined. The CDR3 covers 15 residues. The V gene lost 5 bases and the J gene lost 2 bases, with 13 bases spanning the gap. The germline CDR1 and CDR2 sequences are MNHEY and SVGEGT. DNA of the CDR3: TGTGCCAGCAGTGTAATAGCTAGAACCTACAATGAGCAGTTCTTC. It specifies CASSVIARTYNEQFF.

Of note for this clone: Without the conserved terminal phenylalanine or tryptophan, this CDR3 likely stems from a read error. This rearrangement joins TRBV6-4 to TRBJ2-7, with 9 positions matching TRBD1. The CDR3 has 18 amino acids. Germline-derived CDR1 and CDR2 are MRHNA and SNTAGT. The junction had 20 bases not matched to a gene; V was cut back by 4 bases and J by 7 bases. The CDR3 region has the DNA TGTGCCAGCAGTGTAGCGCCCGAGGACAGGGGACCCTATTGGGAGCAGTACCTC. Translation gives CASSVAPEDRGPYWEQYL.

This clone was recorded many times. This sequence joins TRBV7-9 and TRBJ2-1; 12 nucleotides align to TRBD2. The J segment lost 7 bases and the V segment lost 4 bases, leaving 5 bases of the junction unmatched. The CDR3 contains 15 residues. The germline gives CDR1 SEHNR, CDR2 FQNEAQ (reference sequence). CDR3 region: CASSSSGRALNEQFF. CDR3 DNA sequence: TGTGCCAGCAGCTCTAGCGGGAGGGCCTTGAATGAGCAGTTCTTC.

The rearrangement joins TRBV11-2 to TRBJ1-1; D uncertain. Trimming stripped 1 base from V and 3 bases from J, with 9 bases between. This CDR3 has 14 residues. Germline lookup yields CDR1 SGHAT and CDR2 FQNNGV. The CDR3 spells CASSLGGIYTEAFF. The CDR3 nucleotides read TGTGCCAGCAGCTTAGGAGGCATTTACACTGAAGCTTTCTTT.